This TCR beta chain was found in a study of CD8 T cells in Susac syndrome (dated by TCRdb to between 2017 and 2020). A note on the overall study: Among the Susac syndrome patients who were sequenced, clinically active disease was present in six and clinical remission was observed in fewer than 10. The clonality of the CD8+ T cell repertoire was compared across about 12 healthy donors, around 14 Susac syndrome patients and about 16 multiple sclerosis patients. The study used repertoire sequencing to test whether antigen drove CD8+ T cell activation and differentiation in Susac syndrome. Susac syndrome patients were therapy-naive, on corticosteroids (some also receiving IVIg), or on IVIg alone at blood withdrawal.

Peripheral blood CD8+ and CD4+ T cells from healthy donors, Susac syndrome patients and multiple sclerosis patients were profiled by high-throughput TCR beta sequencing. The Susac syndrome patients fulfilled recently defined diagnostic criteria for definite or probable disease. Bulk CD8+ and CD4+ T cells were purified magnetically by negative isolation, whereas CD8+ TEMRA cells were enriched by FACS. Blood was drawn into EDTA tubes, processed within 24 hours, and PBMCs were isolated by density gradient centrifugation. PBMCs intended for TCR sequencing were cryopreserved in liquid nitrogen and thawed later in a water bath at 37 degrees C. The sorted or isolated CD4+, CD8+ and CD8+ TEMRA cells reached a purity of at least 90%. What the work shows at the level of the full study, not this receptor alone: Under 20 and five Susac-specific public clones were found in the total CD8+ and CD8+ TEMRA repertoires, respectively. The number of individuals in the TCR sequencing and HLA analysis was acknowledged as relatively small. Clonal expansion was seen in Susac syndrome CD8+ repertoires, peaking in CD8+ TEMRA cells and being greater in clinically active patients than in remitting ones.

RNA was extracted with the RNeasy kit and 0.5 to 1 ug was reverse transcribed using random hexamers. The immunoSEQ multiplex PCR assay, which covers 54 Vbeta and 13 Jbeta segments, was used to amplify TCR beta CDR3 regions. To correct PCR amplification bias, a synthetic template baseline was used for both primer optimization and computational correction. Per the source publication's procedure: Reads were annotated to V, D and J genes per IMGT and analyzed with immunoSEQ Analyzer, keeping only productive sequences. Clonality was calculated as one minus the Shannon entropy normalized by log2 of the number of productive unique sequences. For each patient and control, public and private clones were evaluated within the 100 most prevalent clones. Clones were defined as Susac-specific if absent from the healthy and MS cohorts, from 900 to 1,300 published viral clones and from other ImmuneACCESS disease sequences. TCRdb trimmed the raw reads at Q25, called clones with MiXCR and kept productive beta chains. A single entry per CDR3 protein holds the most common genes and DNA from its merged rows. The V and J calls come from TCRdb's annotation, not from the publication. The sample table holds roughly 86,000 distinct CDR3 sequences, of which 96% were seen once. The ten biggest clones cover approximately 0.57% of the sample.

As to this clonotype: Its binding antigen is unknown. Qualities for individual bases were not recorded, and no much larger clone is one base off.

Sequencing was carried out using CD8+ T cells from PBMCs. The receptor comes from a human donor with Susac syndrome.

The sequenced DNA is TGTGCCAGCAGGAAGGGACAGGGGGCATCCGATACGCAGTATTTT. The translation is CASRKGQGASDTQYF. The sequence joins TRBV6-5 to TRBJ2-3; TRBD1 agrees with 12 junctional bases. The germline V gene yields MNHEY for CDR1 and SVGAGI for CDR2. From its cysteine to its phenylalanine, the CDR3 spans 15 amino acids. Just the 45-base CDR3 DNA is kept, in frame starting at base 1. The germline V end is reduced by 6 bases and the J end by 6 bases; junction bases left unmatched: 7.